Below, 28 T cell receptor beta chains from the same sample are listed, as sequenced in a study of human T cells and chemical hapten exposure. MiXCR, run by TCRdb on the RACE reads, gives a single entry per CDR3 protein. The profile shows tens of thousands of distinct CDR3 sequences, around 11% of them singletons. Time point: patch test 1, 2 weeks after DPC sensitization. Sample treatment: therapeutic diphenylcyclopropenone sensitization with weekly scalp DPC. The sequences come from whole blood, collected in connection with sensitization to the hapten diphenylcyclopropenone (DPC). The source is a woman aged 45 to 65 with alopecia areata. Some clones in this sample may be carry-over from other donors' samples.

The CDR3, as DNA: TGTGCCAGCAGCCAAGGCACGGGACTAGCCACAGATACGCAGTATTTT. Translated: CASSQGTGLATDTQYF. This rearrangement joins TRBV3-1 to TRBJ2-3; TRBD2 aligns across 9 bases. The CDR3 runs to 16 residues. The germline V gene encodes CDR1 LGHDT and CDR2 YNNKEL (reference sequence). After removal of 1 base from V and 2 bases from J, the junction contained 4 bases not matched to a gene.

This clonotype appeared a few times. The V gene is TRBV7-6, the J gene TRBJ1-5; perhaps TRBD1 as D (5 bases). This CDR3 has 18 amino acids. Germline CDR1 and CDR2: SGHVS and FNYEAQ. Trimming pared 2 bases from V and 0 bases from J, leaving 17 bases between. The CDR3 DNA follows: TGTGCCAGCAGCTTAAGGGCTGGGGCTTCGTATAGCAATCAGCCCCAGCATTTT. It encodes CASSLRAGASYSNQPQHF.

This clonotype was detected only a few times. CDR3 sequence reads: CASSLISGGPYNEQFF. Here the CDR3 DNA reads TGTGCCAGCAGTTTAATTAGCGGGGGCCCTTACAATGAGCAGTTCTTC. This chain uses TRBV27 with TRBJ2-1; 9 bases map to TRBD2. The V and J ends lost 2 bases and 4 bases, in that order; junction bases with no gene match: 6. CDR1 is MNHEY, CDR2 SMNVEV, per germline (reference sequence). This CDR3 is 16 amino acids long.

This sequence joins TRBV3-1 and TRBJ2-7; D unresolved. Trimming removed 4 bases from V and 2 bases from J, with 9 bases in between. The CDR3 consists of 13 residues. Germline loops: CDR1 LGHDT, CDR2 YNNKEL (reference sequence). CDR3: CASSLGPAYEQYF. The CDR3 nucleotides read TGTGCCAGCAGCCTAGGACCAGCCTACGAGCAGTACTTC.

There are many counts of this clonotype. The CDR3 loop is CASSYWGGVAEAFF. The CDR3 nucleotides are TGTGCCAGCAGTTATTGGGGCGGAGTCGCTGAAGCTTTCTTT. The chain employs TRBV6-5 and TRBJ1-1; perhaps TRBD1 as D (5 bases). The CDR3 runs 14 residues. V was pared by 3 bases and J by 6 bases, with 14 bases between. Germline V lookup: CDR1 MNHEY, CDR2 SVGAGI.

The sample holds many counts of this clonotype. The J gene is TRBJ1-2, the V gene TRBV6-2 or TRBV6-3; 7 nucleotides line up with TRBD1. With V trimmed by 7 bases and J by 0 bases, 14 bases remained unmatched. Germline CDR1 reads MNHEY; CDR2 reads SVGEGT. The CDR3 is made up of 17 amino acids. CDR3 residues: CASTQPPTGKANYGYTF. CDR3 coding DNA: TGTGCCAGCACCCAACCCCCGACAGGGAAAGCTAACTATGGCTACACCTTC.

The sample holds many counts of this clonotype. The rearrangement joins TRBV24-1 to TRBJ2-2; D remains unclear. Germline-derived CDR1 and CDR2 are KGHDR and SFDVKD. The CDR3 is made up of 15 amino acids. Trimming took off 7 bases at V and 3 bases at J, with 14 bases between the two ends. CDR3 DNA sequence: TGTGCCACCAGGCCTGCCACTCAGGACACCGGGGAGCTGTTTTTT. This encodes CATRPATQDTGELFF.

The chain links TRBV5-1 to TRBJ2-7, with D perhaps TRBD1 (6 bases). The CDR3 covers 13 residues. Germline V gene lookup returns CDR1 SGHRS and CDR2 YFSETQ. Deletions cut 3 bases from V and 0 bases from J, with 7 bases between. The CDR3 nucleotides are TGCGCCAGCAGCTCACAGGGCTCCTACGAGCAGTACTTC. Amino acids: CASSSQGSYEQYF.

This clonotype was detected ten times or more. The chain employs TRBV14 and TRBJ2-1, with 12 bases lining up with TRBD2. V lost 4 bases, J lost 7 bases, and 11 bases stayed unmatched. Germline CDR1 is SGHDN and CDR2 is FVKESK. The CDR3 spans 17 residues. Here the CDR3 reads CASSPARLAGVRNEQFF. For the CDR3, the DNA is TGTGCCAGCAGCCCTGCTAGACTAGCGGGGGTTAGAAATGAGCAGTTCTTC.

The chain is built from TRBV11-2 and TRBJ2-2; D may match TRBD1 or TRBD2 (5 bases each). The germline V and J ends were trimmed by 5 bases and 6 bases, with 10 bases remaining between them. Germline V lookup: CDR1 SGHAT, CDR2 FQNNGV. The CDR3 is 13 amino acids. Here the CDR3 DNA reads TGTGCCAGCAGCCCTATGGGGGCCGGGGAGCTGTTTTTT. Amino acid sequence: CASSPMGAGELFF.

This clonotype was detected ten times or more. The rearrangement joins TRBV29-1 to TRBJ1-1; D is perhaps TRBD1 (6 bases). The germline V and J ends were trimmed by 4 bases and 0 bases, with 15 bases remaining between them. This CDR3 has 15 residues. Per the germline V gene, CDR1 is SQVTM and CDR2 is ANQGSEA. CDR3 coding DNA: TGCAGCGTTGCGAAAAGGGGGAGCGTGAACACTGAAGCTTTCTTT. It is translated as CSVAKRGSVNTEAFF.

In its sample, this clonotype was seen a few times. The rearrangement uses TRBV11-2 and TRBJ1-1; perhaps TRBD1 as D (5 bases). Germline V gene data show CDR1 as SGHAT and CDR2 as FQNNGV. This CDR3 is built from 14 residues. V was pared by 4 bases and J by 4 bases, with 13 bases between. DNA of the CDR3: TGTGCCAGCAGCTCGGGGGGTAGTAGCACTGAAGCTTTCTTT. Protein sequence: CASSSGGSSTEAFF.

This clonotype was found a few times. The CDR3 protein is CSAIKGGTNQPQHF. The CDR3 bases are TGCAGTGCAATCAAGGGCGGAACCAATCAGCCCCAGCATTTT. This rearrangement joins TRBV20-1 to TRBJ1-5; no definite D call. Germline assignment: CDR1 DFQATT and CDR2 SNEGSKA (reference sequence). Trimming removed 6 bases at V and 3 bases at J, with 15 bases between. This CDR3 contains 14 residues.

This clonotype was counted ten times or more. The CDR3 bases are TGTGCCAGCAGCTCAGTTAGTGGGAAGAACACTGAAGCTTTCTTT. Amino acid sequence: CASSSVSGKNTEAFF. V usage is TRBV5-4 and J usage is TRBJ1-1; no definite D call. The V gene lost 3 bases and the J gene lost 1 base, with 13 bases spanning the gap. The germline gives CDR1 SGHNT, CDR2 YYREEE (reference sequence). There are 15 residues in the CDR3.

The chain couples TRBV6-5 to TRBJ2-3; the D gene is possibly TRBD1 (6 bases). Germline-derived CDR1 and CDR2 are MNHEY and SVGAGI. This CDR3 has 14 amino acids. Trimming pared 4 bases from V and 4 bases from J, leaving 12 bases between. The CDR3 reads CASSSQGRADTQYF. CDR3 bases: TGTGCCAGCAGTTCCCAGGGGAGAGCAGATACGCAGTATTTT.

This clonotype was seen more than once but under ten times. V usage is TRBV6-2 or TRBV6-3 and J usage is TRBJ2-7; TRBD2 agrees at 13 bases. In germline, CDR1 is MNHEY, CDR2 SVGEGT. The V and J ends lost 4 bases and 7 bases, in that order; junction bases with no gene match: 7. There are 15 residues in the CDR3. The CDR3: CASSSWTSGSGEQYF. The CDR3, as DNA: TGTGCCAGCAGTTCCTGGACTAGCGGGAGTGGGGAGCAGTACTTC.

DNA of the CDR3: TGCAGTGCTAAAGCGGGGGGCACAGATACGCAGTATTTT. Its protein product is CSAKAGGTDTQYF. V is TRBV20-1 and J is TRBJ2-3; TRBD2 matches at 8 bases. CDR3 length equals 13 residues. The ends lost 4 bases at V and 1 base at J; junction bases unmatched: 1. Germline CDR1 and CDR2: DFQATT and SNEGSKA (reference sequence).

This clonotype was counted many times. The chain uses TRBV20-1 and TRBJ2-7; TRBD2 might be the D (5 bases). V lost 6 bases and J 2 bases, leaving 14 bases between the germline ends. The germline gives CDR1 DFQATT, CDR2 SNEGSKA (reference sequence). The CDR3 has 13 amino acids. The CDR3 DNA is TGCAGTGCCGGCGGAGGCAGTACCTACGAGCAGTACTTC. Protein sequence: CSAGGGSTYEQYF.

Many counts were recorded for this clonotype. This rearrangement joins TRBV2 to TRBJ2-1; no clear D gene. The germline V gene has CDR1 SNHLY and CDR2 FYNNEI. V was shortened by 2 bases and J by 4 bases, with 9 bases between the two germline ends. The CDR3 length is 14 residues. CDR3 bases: TGTGCCAGCAGTGAAAGACCCCGTTACAATGAGCAGTTCTTC. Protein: CASSERPRYNEQFF.

CDR3 sequence (DNA): TGTGCCAGCGCATCGACAGCTACCTACGAGCAGTACTTC. It is translated as CASASTATYEQYF. The V call is TRBV28, the J call TRBJ2-7, with D possibly TRBD1 on 5 matching bases. This CDR3 has 13 amino acids. Germline V lookup: CDR1 MDHEN, CDR2 SYDVKM. Trimming pared 8 bases from V and 2 bases from J, leaving 13 bases between.

CDR3 bases: TGTGCCAGCAGTTTTCAGGGGGCGATCGGGGAGCTGTTTTTT. Amino acid sequence: CASSFQGAIGELFF. The gene calls are TRBV12-3 or TRBV12-4 and TRBJ2-2; 8 positions agree with TRBD1. Germline trimming cut 3 bases from V and 7 bases from J; bases unmatched to any gene: 4. This CDR3 has 14 residues.

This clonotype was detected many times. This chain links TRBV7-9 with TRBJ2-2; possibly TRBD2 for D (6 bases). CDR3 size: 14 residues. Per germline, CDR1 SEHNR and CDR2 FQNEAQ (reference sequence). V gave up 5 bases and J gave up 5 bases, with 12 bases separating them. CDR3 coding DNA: TGTGCCAGCAGCCAAGCGGCGGGAACCGGGGAGCTGTTTTTT. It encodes CASSQAAGTGELFF.

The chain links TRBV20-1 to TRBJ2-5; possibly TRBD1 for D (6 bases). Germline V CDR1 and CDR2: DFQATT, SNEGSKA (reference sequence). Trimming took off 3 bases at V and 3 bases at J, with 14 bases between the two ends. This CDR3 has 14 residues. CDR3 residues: CSASLPSGEETQYF. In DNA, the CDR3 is TGCAGTGCTAGTCTCCCTTCAGGGGAAGAGACCCAGTACTTC.

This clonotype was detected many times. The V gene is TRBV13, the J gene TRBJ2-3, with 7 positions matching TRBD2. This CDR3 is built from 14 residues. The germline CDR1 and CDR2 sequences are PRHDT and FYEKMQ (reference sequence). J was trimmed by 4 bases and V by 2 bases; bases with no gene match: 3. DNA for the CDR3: TGTGCCAGCAGCTTACTAGCGGACCCAGATACGCAGTATTTT. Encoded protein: CASSLLADPDTQYF.

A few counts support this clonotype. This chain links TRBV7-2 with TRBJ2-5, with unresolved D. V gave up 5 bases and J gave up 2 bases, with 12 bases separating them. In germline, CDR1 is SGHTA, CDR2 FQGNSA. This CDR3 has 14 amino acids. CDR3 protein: CASSLRLGQETQYF. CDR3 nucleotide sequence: TGTGCCAGCAGCCTTCGACTTGGACAAGAGACCCAGTACTTC.

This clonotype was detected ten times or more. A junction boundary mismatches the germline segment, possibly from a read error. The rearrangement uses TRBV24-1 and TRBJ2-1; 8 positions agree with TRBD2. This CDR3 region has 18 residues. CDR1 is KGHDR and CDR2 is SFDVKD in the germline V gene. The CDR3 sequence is CATSDKVVGGRHYDEQFF. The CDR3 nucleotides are TGTGCCACCAGTGATAAGGTCGTGGGCGGGAGGCACTACGATGAGCAGTTCTTC.

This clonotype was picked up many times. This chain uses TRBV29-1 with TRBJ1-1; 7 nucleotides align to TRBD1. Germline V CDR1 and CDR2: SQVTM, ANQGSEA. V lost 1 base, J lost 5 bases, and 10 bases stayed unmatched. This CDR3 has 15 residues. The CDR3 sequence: CSVEASRVQGTEAFF. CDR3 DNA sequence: TGCAGCGTTGAAGCCTCCAGGGTACAGGGGACTGAAGCTTTCTTT.

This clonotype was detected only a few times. The CDR3 reads CATRTGENSPLHF. CDR3 in DNA: TGTGCCACTAGGACAGGGGAAAATTCACCCCTCCACTTT. V gene TRBV10-3 combines with J gene TRBJ1-6; 9 bases fit TRBD1. Germline V CDR1 and CDR2: ENHRY, SYGVKD. The J segment lost 7 bases and the V segment lost 10 bases, leaving 5 bases of the junction unmatched. The CDR3 runs to 13 residues.